This passage covers 2 T cell receptor beta chains from one sample sequenced in a study of vaccination and CD4 T cells after COVID-19. Described treatment: approximately nine-day PBMC culture with coronavirus spike peptide pools or control peptides (ViraFEST assay). Cultured CD4+ T-cell DNA underwent Oncomine TCR Beta short-read sequencing. MiXCR, run by TCRdb on the PCR reads, gives a single entry per CDR3 protein. The data contain approximately 26,000 distinct CDR3 sequences, 40% of them singletons. No antigens are known for them. The specimen sequenced was CD4+ T cells from blood, cultured in vitro. These receptors originate from a human donor who had recovered from COVID-19.

V usage is TRBV5-1 and J usage is TRBJ2-1; D unclear. With 0 bases removed from V and 8 bases from J, the gap between germline ends came to 15 bases. This CDR3 is built from 15 residues. CDR1 is SGHRS, CDR2 YFSETQ, per germline. CDR3 loop: CASSLGILPFDEQFF. The CDR3 bases are TGCGCCAGCAGCTTGGGGATACTCCCCTTCGATGAGCAGTTCTTC.

The chain has TRBV19 and TRBJ1-1; TRBD1 aligns across 7 bases. V shed 6 bases and J 7 bases; nucleotides not matched to a gene: 8. The CDR3 runs to 13 residues. CDR1 is LNHDA, CDR2 SQIVND, per germline (reference sequence). The CDR3 reads CASSKTGTLEAFF. DNA of the CDR3: TGTGCCAGTAGCAAGACAGGGACCCTTGAAGCTTTCTTT.